This T cell receptor (beta chain) emerged from a study of circulating CD8 cells and anti-PD-1 response in melanoma. The CDR3 is 15 amino acids. CDR1 and CDR2 from the germline V gene are SGHTA and FQGNSA. The trim removed 6 bases at V and 3 bases at J, leaving 9 bases unmatched. Sorting of live CD3+CD8+TCRalphabeta+ cells by PD-1 and/or TIGIT gave four subsets. TCR libraries were prepared from approximately 15 ng of total RNA with the QIAseq Immune Repertoire TCR panel. TCRdb ran MiXCR on the reads and lists one entry per CDR3 protein. Of over a thousand distinct CDR3 sequences listed, 6.5% to 8% were seen once; the top ten hold roughly 16%. This clonotype is large (0.1 to 1%) by share.

This rearrangement joins TRBV7-2 to TRBJ2-3; 7 bases are a match to TRBD1. The TCR sequence derives from a human donor with melanoma. The specimen was CD8+ T cells from PBMCs, collected at baseline or after one month of anti-PD-1 therapy (not recorded which). DNA of the CDR3: TGTGCCAGCAGGTACAGGGGTAGTTTGACAGATACGCAGTATTTT. This codes for CASRYRGSLTDTQYF.